The next 28 T cell receptor beta chains were all read from a single sample in a study of blood T cell repertoires in COVID-19. This table comes from immunoSEQ multiplex PCR, and its TCRdb copy is limited to in-frame clones, with some not included. The data hold some 200,000 clones, with around 83% observed a single time. The material sequenced was PBMCs or T cells enriched from blood (not recorded which). These receptors all come from a woman between 40 and 50 years old with acute COVID-19.

The chain joins TRBV5-1 to TRBJ1-6; TRBD1 agrees at 10 bases. This CDR3 is 17 amino acids long. Per germline, CDR1 SGHRS and CDR2 YFSETQ. The V segment lost 4 bases and the J segment 9 bases; nucleotides outside the gene matches: 13. CDR3 DNA: TGCGCCAGCAGCGAGCCGGGACAGGGGACGGCTACTTCACCCCTCCACTTT. Translating it yields CASSEPGQGTATSPLHF.

The genes are TRBV4-1 and TRBJ1-2; D is undetermined. Looked up from germline, CDR1 is MGHRA and CDR2 is YSYEKL. Trimming shortened V by 3 bases and J by 3 bases, and 11 bases separated the two germline ends. This CDR3 region has 14 residues. The CDR3, as DNA: TGCGCCAGCAGCCAGCAAAACACCTACTATGGCTACACCTTC. It translates to CASSQQNTYYGYTF.

J is TRBJ1-2 and V is TRBV7-9; TRBD1 might be the D (5 bases). There are 13 residues in the CDR3. Germline CDR1 reads SEHNR; CDR2 reads FQNEAQ (reference sequence). Trimming took off 3 bases at V and 5 bases at J, with 10 bases between the two ends. This chain's CDR3 is CASSFPRDYGYTF. As DNA, the CDR3 is TGTGCCAGCAGCTTCCCCAGGGATTATGGCTACACCTTC. The full variable domain, completed using reference TRBV7-9 and TRBJ1-2, is DTGVSQNPRHKITKRGQNVTFRCDPISEHNRLYWYRQTLGQGPEFLTYFQNEAQLEKSRLLSDRFSAERPKGSFSTLEIQRTEQGDSAMYLCASSFPRDYGYTFGSGTRLTVV.

CDR3 nucleotides: TGCGCCAGCTACATAGCGGACGTACAATATGGTGAGCAGTTCTTC. Protein: CASYIADVQYGEQFF. This chain uses TRBV5-1 with TRBJ2-1; possible D gene TRBD2, 6 bases. The ends were cut back, 7 bases at V and 9 bases at J, with 23 bases in the middle. The CDR3 has 15 amino acids. Germline CDR1 reads SGHRS; CDR2 reads YFSETQ.

This clone appeared a few times. The rearrangement links TRBV28 to TRBJ1-2; TRBD1 matches at 7 bases. This CDR3 comprises 14 residues. Germline V gives CDR1 MDHEN, CDR2 SYDVKM. The junction had 3 bases not matched to a gene; V was cut back by 1 base and J by 4 bases. CDR3 region: CASSLLGQAYGYTF. DNA for the CDR3: TGTGCCAGCAGTTTATTAGGACAGGCCTATGGCTACACCTTC.

The chain combines TRBV27 with TRBJ1-1, with TRBD1 as a possible D gene (5 bases). Deletions cut 3 bases from V and 8 bases from J, with 7 bases between. CDR1 MNHEY and CDR2 SMNVEV come from the germline V gene (reference sequence). This CDR3 is 11 amino acids long. CDR3 in DNA: TGTGCCAGCAGTTTCGGGGGGGAAGCTTTCTTT. It codes for CASSFGGEAFF.

This sequence joins TRBV5-5 and TRBJ1-5; D gene uncertain. V lost 1 base and J 7 bases, leaving 12 bases between the germline ends. This CDR3 has 14 residues. Germline V CDR1 and CDR2: SGHKS, YYEKEE (reference sequence). CDR3 DNA: TGTGCCAGCAGCTTGAAAGCGGGCGGGCAGCCCCAGCATTTT. Protein product: CASSLKAGGQPQHF. Drawing the rest from reference TRBV5-5 and TRBJ1-5, the complete variable domain is DAGVTQSPTHLIKTRGQQVTLRCSPISGHKSVSWYQQVLGQGPQFIFQYYEKEERGRGNFPDRFSARQFPNYSSELNVNALLLGDSALYLCASSLKAGGQPQHFGDGTRLSIL.

The rearrangement uses TRBV13 and TRBJ1-1; tentatively, D is TRBD1 (6 bases). This CDR3 comprises 14 residues. CDR1 is PRHDT, CDR2 FYEKMQ, per germline (reference sequence). The V end lost 5 bases, the J end lost 4 bases, and 14 bases lay between the germline ends. CDR3 sequence reads: CASSSRGFGTEAFF. The CDR3 DNA reads as TGTGCCAGCAGCAGCAGGGGATTTGGCACTGAAGCTTTCTTT.

The chain links TRBV4-1 to TRBJ1-2; 7 nucleotides align to TRBD1. J was trimmed by 2 bases and V by 3 bases; bases with no gene match: 3. Looked up from germline, CDR1 is MGHRA and CDR2 is YSYEKL. This CDR3 has 14 residues. CDR3 DNA: TGCGCCAGCAGCCAGGACAGGACGAACTATGGCTACACCTTC. This sequence encodes CASSQDRTNYGYTF.

This clone was observed a handful of times. The chain carries TRBV5-1 and TRBJ1-1; tentative D call: TRBD1 (6 bases). The CDR3 contains 15 residues. Trimming cost V 3 bases and J 3 bases, with 15 bases left between them. From germline, CDR1 is SGHRS and CDR2 YFSETQ. CDR3 DNA sequence: TGCGCCAGCAGCTGGTCAGGGGAAGGACACACTGAAGCTTTCTTT. The encoded protein is CASSWSGEGHTEAFF.

This chain links TRBV29-1 with TRBJ1-4, with TRBD1 as a possible D gene (5 bases). Trimming removed 4 bases at V and 8 bases at J, with 14 bases between. The CDR3 is made up of 13 amino acids. Germline lookup yields CDR1 SQVTM and CDR2 ANQGSEA. The CDR3 loop reads CSVGQPPTEKLFF. The CDR3 nucleotides are TGCAGCGTTGGACAGCCGCCTACAGAAAAACTGTTTTTT. Full variable domain (remainder filled in from reference TRBV29-1 and TRBJ1-4): SAVISQKPSRDICQRGTSLTIQCQVDSQVTMMFWYRQQPGQSLTLIATANQGSEATYESGFVIDKFPISRPNLTFSTLTVSNMSPEDSSIYLCSVGQPPTEKLFFGSGTQLSVL.

The rearrangement uses TRBV30 and TRBJ1-2, with D possibly being TRBD1 (6 bases). Trimming pared 3 bases from V and 0 bases from J, leaving 8 bases between. CDR1 GTSNPN and CDR2 SVGIG come from the germline V gene (reference sequence). The CDR3 sequence is 13 residues long. Written as DNA, the CDR3 is TGTGCCTGGAGAGGGGGGGCTAACTATGGCTACACCTTC. As protein: CAWRGGANYGYTF.

This rearrangement joins TRBV6-1 to TRBJ2-7; 13 bases line up with TRBD2. Trimming at V came to 2 bases and at J to 4 bases, leaving 5 bases not matched to a gene. The germline CDR1 and CDR2 sequences are MNHNS and SASEGT. The CDR3 spans 16 residues. CDR3 nucleotide sequence: TGTGCCAGCAGTGAACACCAACTAGCGGGAGGGTACGAGCAGTACTTC. It codes for CASSEHQLAGGYEQYF.

This chain uses TRBV27 with TRBJ2-7, with 16 bases identical to TRBD2. This CDR3 is 15 amino acids long. V lost 4 bases and J lost 7; bases outside the gene matches: 4. Germline assignment: CDR1 MNHEY and CDR2 SMNVEV (reference sequence). DNA of the CDR3: TGTGCCAGCAGTTCGGGACTAGCGGGAGGGGGGGAGCAGTACTTC. The encoded protein is CASSSGLAGGGEQYF.

This chain joins TRBV13 and TRBJ2-1; TRBD2 matches at 8 bases. The ends lost 4 bases at V and 4 bases at J; junction bases unmatched: 3. Per the germline V gene, CDR1 is PRHDT and CDR2 is FYEKMQ (reference sequence). The CDR3 contains 14 residues. Here the CDR3 DNA reads TGTGCCAGCAGCTACCAGCGGGGGTACAATGAGCAGTTCTTC. Translated: CASSYQRGYNEQFF. The variable domain in full, completed from reference TRBV13 and TRBJ2-1, reads AAGVIQSPRHLIKEKRETATLKCYPIPRHDTVYWYQQGPGQDPQFLISFYEKMQSDKGSIPDRFSAQQFSDYHSELNMSSLELGDSALYFCASSYQRGYNEQFFGPGTRLTVL.

The CDR3 loop is CASSFWTDNEKLFF. In nucleotides, the CDR3 is TGTGCCAGCAGTTTCTGGACAGACAATGAAAAACTGTTTTTT. This chain joins TRBV2 and TRBJ1-4, with D possibly matching TRBD1 (6 bases). Germline V lookup: CDR1 SNHLY, CDR2 FYNNEI. V was cut by 5 bases and J by 5 bases, with 12 bases left in between. CDR3 length: 14 amino acids.

The chain uses TRBV19 and TRBJ1-3; D is unclear. The CDR3 has 14 amino acids. The V end was cut by 8 bases, the J end by 0 bases, with 11 bases between. The germline gives CDR1 LNHDA, CDR2 SQIVND (reference sequence). This chain's CDR3 is CASLPGNSGNTIYF. The CDR3 region has the DNA TGTGCCAGTTTGCCAGGAAACTCTGGAAACACCATATATTTT. The full variable domain, in which reference TRBV19 and TRBJ1-3 provide the parts outside the CDR3, is DGGITQSPKYLFRKEGQNVTLSCEQNLNHDAMYWYRQDPGQGLRLIYYSQIVNDFQKGDIAEGYSVSREKKESFPLTVTSAQKNPTAFYLCASLPGNSGNTIYFGEGSWLTVV.

The gene calls are TRBV11-2 and TRBJ1-1; D is undetermined. V lost 0 bases, J lost 0 bases, and 8 bases lay in between. This CDR3 comprises 15 residues. CDR1 is SGHAT and CDR2 is FQNNGV in the germline V gene. Here the CDR3 reads CASSLDGDMNTEAFF. CDR3 DNA: TGTGCCAGCAGCTTAGATGGAGATATGAACACTGAAGCTTTCTTT.

The chain couples TRBV30 to TRBJ1-1, with D maybe TRBD1 (5 bases). The CDR3 runs to 11 residues. Germline loops: CDR1 GTSNPN, CDR2 SVGIG (reference sequence). V lost 3 bases to trimming and J lost 7 bases, with 9 bases between them. CDR3: CAWRSGVEAFF. CDR3 coding DNA: TGTGCCTGGAGGTCGGGGGTTGAAGCTTTCTTT.

The V gene is TRBV24-1, the J gene TRBJ2-1; TRBD2 agrees at 7 bases. CDR3 length: 16 residues. With 1 base clipped from V and 4 bases from J, the junction kept 6 bases outside the gene matches. CDR1 is KGHDR, CDR2 SFDVKD, per germline. The CDR3 region is CATSDFRAGRYNEQFF. As DNA, the CDR3 is TGTGCCACCAGTGATTTTAGAGCGGGACGATACAATGAGCAGTTCTTC.

This clone was seen just once. The chain combines TRBV5-4 with TRBJ2-5; 7 bases are shared with TRBD2. Germline V gene lookup returns CDR1 SGHNT and CDR2 YYREEE (reference sequence). The CDR3 consists of 15 residues. V gave up 0 bases and J gave up 3 bases; unmatched junction bases: 5. CDR3: CASSLAGLAEETQYF. The CDR3, as DNA: TGTGCCAGCAGCTTGGCCGGTCTAGCGGAAGAGACCCAGTACTTC.

This sequence joins TRBV19 and TRBJ1-2; 7 bases are shared with TRBD1. This CDR3 has 15 amino acids. Trimming at V came to 6 bases and at J to 7 bases, leaving 14 bases not matched to a gene. The germline V gene has CDR1 LNHDA and CDR2 SQIVND (reference sequence). The CDR3 here is CASRTLTGIMAGYTF. CDR3 nucleotides: TGTGCCAGTAGGACTTTGACAGGGATAATGGCTGGCTACACCTTC.

The CDR3: CANQVRIPLHF. The CDR3 DNA reads TGTGCCAACCAGGTACGTATACCCCTCCACTTT. The chain has TRBV24-1 and TRBJ1-6; D call uncertain. The V gene lost 11 bases and the J gene lost 12 bases, with 13 bases spanning the gap. This CDR3 region has 11 residues. Germline V CDR1 and CDR2: KGHDR, SFDVKD.

The chain combines TRBV13 with TRBJ1-1; the match to TRBD1 covers 9 bases. Germline loops: CDR1 PRHDT, CDR2 FYEKMQ (reference sequence). The trim removed 1 base at V and 5 bases at J, leaving 14 bases unmatched. CDR3 length: 18 residues. The DNA of the CDR3 is TGTGCCAGCAGCTTAGACAGGGGGCTAGTGGTGGGAGATACTGAAGCTTTCTTT. Protein: CASSLDRGLVVGDTEAFF.

V is TRBV10-3 and J is TRBJ1-5; no reliable D call. Trimming took 7 bases from V and 4 from J, leaving 5 bases between them. Per germline, CDR1 ENHRY and CDR2 SYGVKD. CDR3 length: 11 amino acids. The CDR3 spells CAITYNQPQHF. The DNA for the CDR3 is TGTGCCATCACTTATAATCAGCCCCAGCATTTT.

This chain links TRBV3-1 (or the pseudogene TRBV3-2) with TRBJ1-6; D gene unclear. The CDR3 is made up of 13 amino acids. With 0 bases removed from V and 14 bases from J, the gap between germline ends came to 11 bases. Germline CDR1 LGHDT, CDR2 YNNKEL (reference sequence). CDR3 in amino acids: CASSQEAYSALHF. The CDR3 DNA follows: TGTGCCAGCAGCCAAGAAGCCTATTCGGCCCTCCACTTT.

This chain uses TRBV7-2 with TRBJ2-3; D gene unclear. This CDR3 region has 14 residues. Germline lookup yields CDR1 SGHTA and CDR2 FQGNSA. Trimming pared 1 base from V and 1 base from J, leaving 6 bases between. The CDR3 DNA reads TGTGCCAGCAGCTTAGGACGGGGCACAGATACGCAGTATTTT. The encoded protein is CASSLGRGTDTQYF.

This clone was detected once. The chain joins TRBV4-2 to TRBJ2-5; 12 bases are a match to TRBD2. V lost 3 bases, J lost 2 bases, and 1 base stayed unmatched. Germline CDR1 LGHNA, CDR2 YNFKEQ. The CDR3 extends over 15 amino acids. CDR3: CASSHLAGGQETQYF. In DNA, the CDR3 is TGTGCCAGCAGCCACCTAGCGGGGGGGCAAGAGACCCAGTACTTC.